Presented here are 28 T cell receptor beta chains from one specimen sequenced in a study of shared clonotypes between healthy human individuals. The table came from immunoSEQ multiplex PCR; TCRdb's copy has only in-frame clones and leaves some out. Of 2 million to 3 million clones in the sample, roughly 93% are singletons; the top ten hold 0.36%. Sequencing was carried out using naive CD4+ T cells from PBMCs. The subset: CD45RA+ positively selected. Receptors were obtained from a man younger than 35 in good health. Some clones in this sample may be carry-over from other donors' samples.

The chain is built from TRBV7-3 and TRBJ2-2; D is uncertain. Trimming shortened V by 2 bases and J by 3 bases, and 7 bases separated the two germline ends. The CDR3 consists of 14 residues. Germline lookup yields CDR1 SGHTA and CDR2 FQGTGA. The CDR3 sequence is CASSLSGHTGELFF. The CDR3 DNA reads TGTGCCAGCAGCTTATCTGGACACACCGGGGAGCTGTTTTTT.

The V gene is TRBV5-5, the J gene TRBJ2-4, with D maybe TRBD1 (5 bases). Germline assignment: CDR1 SGHKS and CDR2 YYEKEE (reference sequence). Trimming removed 2 bases at V and 8 bases at J, with 14 bases between. CDR3 length: 14 amino acids. This CDR3 is CASSLSPGLDIQYF. The DNA for the CDR3 is TGTGCCAGCAGCTTATCACCAGGGTTAGACATTCAGTACTTC.

The genes are TRBV15 and TRBJ2-1, with TRBD2 matching over 9 bases. This CDR3 contains 21 residues. The junction had 23 bases not matched to a gene; V was cut back by 0 bases and J by 8 bases. Germline V lookup: CDR1 LNHNV, CDR2 YYDKDF (reference sequence). CDR3 loop: CATSRDRGGRARPGPEDEQFF. CDR3 nucleotides: TGTGCCACCAGCAGAGATCGCGGCGGGAGGGCCCGACCCGGACCCGAAGATGAGCAGTTCTTC.

With regard to this clone: Distinct nucleotide sequences in the sample also encode this CDR3. The chain links TRBV7-2 to TRBJ2-5; the D is unclear. Trimming pared 0 bases from V and 2 bases from J, leaving 4 bases between. Germline loops: CDR1 SGHTA, CDR2 FQGNSA. The CDR3 has 13 residues. CDR3 loop: CASSLALQETQYF. The CDR3, as DNA: TGTGCCAGCAGCTTAGCCCTTCAAGAGACCCAGTACTTC.

The V gene is TRBV5-8, the J gene TRBJ2-6; TRBD1 aligns across 8 bases. The trim removed 0 bases at V and 0 bases at J, leaving 2 bases unmatched. CDR1 is SGHTS and CDR2 is YDEGEE in the germline V gene. This CDR3 spans 17 amino acids. The CDR3 region is CASSLAGGPSGANVLTF. In DNA form, the CDR3 reads TGTGCCAGCAGCTTGGCAGGGGGCCCCTCTGGGGCCAACGTCCTGACTTTC.

The V and J genes are TRBV11-2 and TRBJ2-2; D perhaps matches TRBD1 (5 bases). The CDR3 sequence is 18 residues long. Germline values: CDR1 SGHAT, CDR2 FQNNGV. V lost 5 bases and J lost 0, with 19 bases in between. CDR3 in amino acids: CASSHRPIDSPNTGELFF. In DNA, the CDR3 is TGTGCCAGCAGCCACAGGCCGATTGACAGCCCGAACACCGGGGAGCTGTTTTTT.

The chain has TRBV10-3 and TRBJ2-7; D uncertain. The V gene's germline CDR1 is ENHRY and CDR2 SYGVKD. There are 12 residues in the CDR3. V was trimmed by 4 bases and J by 9 bases, leaving 13 bases between them. Here the CDR3 reads CAISGRSDGQYF. CDR3 nucleotide sequence: TGTGCCATCAGTGGCAGATCAGACGGGCAGTACTTC.

V is TRBV9 and J is TRBJ2-3, with no clear D. Germline V gives CDR1 SGDLS, CDR2 YYNGEE. CDR3 length equals 13 residues. V shed 0 bases and J shed 5 bases, with 7 bases lying between them. CDR3 nucleotide sequence: TGTGCCAGCAGCGTAGCCCCACTAGATACGCAGTATTTT. Translated: CASSVAPLDTQYF.

J is TRBJ1-1 and V is TRBV6-5; possibly TRBD1 for D (5 bases). V lost 2 bases to trimming and J lost 1 base, with 11 bases between them. The CDR3 length is 15 residues. The germline V gene encodes CDR1 MNHEY and CDR2 SVGAGI. The chain's CDR3 is CASSYRGWENTEAFF. In DNA, the CDR3 is TGTGCCAGCAGTTACAGGGGCTGGGAGAACACTGAAGCTTTCTTT.

The chain is built from TRBV15 and TRBJ2-3; D not resolved. Trimming cost V 1 base and J 4 bases, with 15 bases left between them. Germline-derived CDR1 and CDR2 are LNHNV and YYDKDF (reference sequence). The CDR3 loop spans 16 amino acids. The CDR3 spells CATSRVLSSPSDTQYF. CDR3 nucleotides: TGTGCCACCAGCAGAGTGTTGTCGAGCCCCTCAGATACGCAGTATTTT.

The CDR3 bases are TGTGCCAGCAGCCTGAGAGCAGATACGCAGTATTTT. This translates into CASSLRADTQYF. The genes are TRBV13 and TRBJ2-3; D not resolved. This CDR3 region has 12 residues. Deletions cut 5 bases from V and 4 bases from J, with 7 bases between. Germline CDR1 reads PRHDT; CDR2 reads FYEKMQ (reference sequence).

This sequence joins TRBV7-2 and TRBJ2-7; 11 nucleotides line up with TRBD2. The germline V gene has CDR1 SGHTA and CDR2 FQGNSA. The CDR3 spans 19 residues. V trimming: 0 bases; J trimming: 0 bases; junction bases outside the gene matches: 10. CDR3 sequence reads: CASSLAGASGRRSSYEQYF. The CDR3 DNA sequence: TGTGCCAGCAGCTTAGCGGGGGCTAGCGGGAGGAGGAGCTCCTACGAGCAGTACTTC.

The chain carries TRBV19 and TRBJ2-1; TRBD2 aligns across 7 bases. The CDR3 totals 16 residues. Germline loops: CDR1 LNHDA, CDR2 SQIVND (reference sequence). V gave up 5 bases and J gave up 6 bases; unmatched junction bases: 13. CDR3: CASSPRPGLAANEQFF. For the CDR3, the DNA is TGTGCCAGTAGTCCGCGCCCGGGTCTAGCGGCCAATGAGCAGTTCTTC.

The gene calls are TRBV27 and TRBJ2-3; 11 bases match TRBD2. The CDR3 has 18 residues. Germline-derived CDR1 and CDR2 are MNHEY and SMNVEV (reference sequence). The junction had 10 bases not matched to a gene; V was cut back by 1 base and J by 4 bases. In nucleotides, the CDR3 is TGTGCCAGCAGTTTATATGGAATAGCGGGAGGGCGGGCAGATACGCAGTATTTT. Amino acid sequence: CASSLYGIAGGRADTQYF.

This sequence joins TRBV7-9 and TRBJ2-6; no firm D call. The CDR3 totals 13 residues. The germline gives CDR1 SEHNR, CDR2 FQNEAQ (reference sequence). The V end was cut by 7 bases, the J end by 2 bases, with 6 bases between. Written as DNA, the CDR3 is TGTGCCAGCACCCACGCTGGGGCCAACGTCCTGACTTTC. Translating gives CASTHAGANVLTF.

J is TRBJ2-7 and V is TRBV27; D call uncertain. This CDR3 comprises 13 residues. The V gene's germline CDR1 is MNHEY and CDR2 SMNVEV (reference sequence). V gave up 7 bases and J gave up 0 bases, with 10 bases separating them. Written as DNA, the CDR3 is TGTGCCAGCAACCTCAAAGACTCCTACGAGCAGTACTTC. Translated, it gives CASNLKDSYEQYF.

The chain combines TRBV2 with TRBJ1-6; 9 bases agree with TRBD1. This CDR3 comprises 15 residues. CDR1 and CDR2 from the germline V gene are SNHLY and FYNNEI. With V trimmed by 5 bases and J by 7 bases, 6 bases remained unmatched. The CDR3 region has the DNA TGTGCCAGCAGTAACACAGGGGGCGCGAATTCACCCCTCCACTTT. Translation: CASSNTGGANSPLHF.

The J gene is TRBJ1-2, the V gene TRBV28, with a tentative D call TRBD1 (5 bases). Germline V gene lookup returns CDR1 MDHEN and CDR2 SYDVKM. V was cut by 4 bases and J by 5 bases, with 26 bases left in between. The CDR3 is 18 amino acids. CDR3 sequence: CASSSQAYVGGGRYGYTF. DNA of the CDR3: TGTGCCAGCAGTTCCCAAGCCTACGTGGGGGGTGGAAGGTATGGCTACACCTTC.

This chain joins TRBV6-5 and TRBJ2-7; D not certain. CDR3 length equals 15 residues. CDR1 and CDR2 from the germline V gene are MNHEY and SVGAGI. The V end lost 3 bases, the J end lost 2 bases, and 14 bases lay between the germline ends. The CDR3 reads CASSYGQKETYEQYF. The CDR3 DNA reads TGTGCCAGCAGTTATGGTCAGAAAGAAACCTACGAGCAGTACTTC.

Details on this clone: At the DNA level, this CDR3 is encoded by other sequences in the same sample as well. The genes are TRBV5-1 and TRBJ2-7; D is unclear. From germline, CDR1 is SGHRS and CDR2 YFSETQ. The CDR3 consists of 13 residues. Trimming cost V 0 bases and J 3 bases, with 7 bases left between them. CDR3 loop: CASSLVPDYEQYF. For the CDR3, the DNA is TGCGCCAGCAGCTTGGTGCCAGACTACGAGCAGTACTTC.

This rearrangement joins TRBV19 to TRBJ2-3; 7 bases fit TRBD1. CDR1 is LNHDA, CDR2 SQIVND, per germline (reference sequence). The length of the CDR3 is 15 residues. V lost 7 bases to trimming and J lost 6 bases; unmatched junction nucleotides: 13. The CDR3 reads CASKSAAGGRDTQYF. The CDR3 coding sequence is TGTGCCAGTAAATCTGCGGCAGGGGGAAGGGATACGCAGTATTTT.

The chain employs TRBV5-1 and TRBJ2-3, with D perhaps TRBD2 (5 bases). CDR3 size: 15 residues. Germline loops: CDR1 SGHRS, CDR2 YFSETQ. V was shortened by 2 bases and J by 0 bases, with 10 bases between the two germline ends. This chain's CDR3 is CASSFIGISTDTQYF. In DNA form, the CDR3 reads TGCGCCAGCAGCTTTATCGGGATCAGCACAGATACGCAGTATTTT.

The rearrangement joins TRBV28 to TRBJ1-1; D gene ambiguous. CDR1 is MDHEN and CDR2 is SYDVKM in the germline V gene. This CDR3 comprises 14 residues. Trimming cost V 2 bases and J 1 base, with 8 bases left between them. Written as DNA, the CDR3 is TGTGCCAGCAGTTTAGGAGGAAAGAACACTGAAGCTTTCTTT. This sequence encodes CASSLGGKNTEAFF. The full variable domain, its missing parts supplied by reference TRBV28 and TRBJ1-1, is DVKVTQSSRYLVKRTGEKVFLECVQDMDHENMFWYRQDPGLGLRLIYFSYDVKMKEKGDIPEGYSVSREKKERFSLILESASTNQTSMYLCASSLGGKNTEAFFGQGTRLTVV.

On this clone itself: Other DNA sequences in this specimen translate into the identical CDR3. The rearrangement links TRBV6-1 to TRBJ1-5; D possibly corresponds to TRBD1 (5 bases). The germline V gene encodes CDR1 MNHNS and CDR2 SASEGT. V lost 4 bases and J lost 7, with 11 bases in between. The CDR3 totals 13 residues. The CDR3 sequence is CASSGQGRQPQHF. The CDR3 nucleotides read TGTGCCAGCAGTGGGCAGGGCCGGCAGCCCCAGCATTTT.

The gene calls are TRBV2 and TRBJ1-5; a possible D gene is TRBD1 (5 bases). Germline V lookup: CDR1 SNHLY, CDR2 FYNNEI. This CDR3 is built from 13 residues. V was clipped by 3 bases and J by 5 bases, with 8 bases between them. CDR3 in DNA: TGTGCCAGCAGTGAGGGACCTGATCAGCCCCAGCATTTT. Its protein is CASSEGPDQPQHF.

The chain is built from TRBV27 and TRBJ2-7, with TRBD1 matching 9 bases. Looked up from germline, CDR1 is MNHEY and CDR2 is SMNVEV (reference sequence). V trimming: 8 bases; J trimming: 3 bases; junction bases outside the gene matches: 8. This CDR3 region has 14 residues. The CDR3 DNA reads as TGTGCCAGCGGATACGGGACAGGGTTCTACGAGCAGTACTTC. It yields the protein CASGYGTGFYEQYF.

This chain joins TRBV10-3 and TRBJ2-7; D is undetermined. V was clipped by 4 bases and J by 7 bases, with 8 bases between them. The CDR3 loop spans 11 amino acids. The germline CDR1 and CDR2 sequences are ENHRY and SYGVKD. CDR3 amino acids: CAISGTWEQYF. As DNA, the CDR3 is TGTGCCATCAGTGGGACCTGGGAGCAGTACTTC.

The chain has TRBV28 and TRBJ1-1, with unresolved D. The CDR3 covers 15 residues. Germline V lookup: CDR1 MDHEN, CDR2 SYDVKM. With 7 bases removed from V and 1 base from J, the gap between germline ends came to 16 bases. The CDR3 nucleotides are TGTGCCAGCATCCCCCGGACGGGGTGGAACACTGAAGCTTTCTTT. Protein sequence: CASIPRTGWNTEAFF.